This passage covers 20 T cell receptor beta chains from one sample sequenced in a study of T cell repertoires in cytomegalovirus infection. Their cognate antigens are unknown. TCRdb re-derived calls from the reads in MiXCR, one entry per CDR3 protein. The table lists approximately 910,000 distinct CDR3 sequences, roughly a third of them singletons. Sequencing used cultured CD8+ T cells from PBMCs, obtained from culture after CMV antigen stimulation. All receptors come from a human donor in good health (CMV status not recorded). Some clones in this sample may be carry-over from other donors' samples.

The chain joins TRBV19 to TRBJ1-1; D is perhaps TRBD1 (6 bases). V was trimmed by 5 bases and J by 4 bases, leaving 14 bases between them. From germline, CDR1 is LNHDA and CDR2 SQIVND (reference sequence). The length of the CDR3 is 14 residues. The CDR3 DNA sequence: TGTGCCAGTAGTCAGGGACACCCGTCCACTGAAGCTTTCTTT. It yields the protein CASSQGHPSTEAFF.

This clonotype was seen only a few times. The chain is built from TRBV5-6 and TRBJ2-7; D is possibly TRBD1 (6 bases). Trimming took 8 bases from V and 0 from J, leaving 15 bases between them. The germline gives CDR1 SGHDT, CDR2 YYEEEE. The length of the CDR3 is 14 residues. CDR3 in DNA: TGTGCCAGTATTGACAGGTCGAGCTCCTACGAGCAGTACGTC. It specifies CASIDRSSSYEQYV.

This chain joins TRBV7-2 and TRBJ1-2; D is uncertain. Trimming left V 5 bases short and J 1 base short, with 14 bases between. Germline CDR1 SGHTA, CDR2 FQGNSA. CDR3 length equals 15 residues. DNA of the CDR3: TGTGCCAGCAGCCACCCGACCGGTAATAACTATGGCTACACCTTC. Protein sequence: CASSHPTGNNYGYTF.

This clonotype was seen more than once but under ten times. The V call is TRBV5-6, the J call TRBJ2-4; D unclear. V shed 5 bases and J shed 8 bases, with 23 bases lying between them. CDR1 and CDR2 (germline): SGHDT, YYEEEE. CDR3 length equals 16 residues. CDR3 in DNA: TGTGCCAGCAGGAGAACAGAGGTCCCGCGTCATGACATTCAGTACTTC. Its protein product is CASRRTEVPRHDIQYF.

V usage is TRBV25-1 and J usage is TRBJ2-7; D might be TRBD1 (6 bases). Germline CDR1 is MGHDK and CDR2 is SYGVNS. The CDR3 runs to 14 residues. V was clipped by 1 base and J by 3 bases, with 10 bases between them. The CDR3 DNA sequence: TGTGCCAGCAGTGAATTCGAGACAGGCTACGAGCAGTACTTC. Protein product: CASSEFETGYEQYF.

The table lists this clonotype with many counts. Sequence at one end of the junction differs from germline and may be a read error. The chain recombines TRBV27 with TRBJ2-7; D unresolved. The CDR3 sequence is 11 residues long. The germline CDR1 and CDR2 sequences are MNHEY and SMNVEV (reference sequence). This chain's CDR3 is CASSSGSEQYF. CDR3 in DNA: TGTGCTAGCAGTTCCGGATCCGAGCAGTACTTC.

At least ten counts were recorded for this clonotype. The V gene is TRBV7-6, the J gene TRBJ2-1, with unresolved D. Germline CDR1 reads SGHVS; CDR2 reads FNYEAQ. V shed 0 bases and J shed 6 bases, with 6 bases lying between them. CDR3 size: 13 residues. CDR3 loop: CASSLARLNEQFF. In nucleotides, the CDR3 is TGTGCCAGCAGCTTAGCGAGGCTCAATGAGCAGTTCTTC.

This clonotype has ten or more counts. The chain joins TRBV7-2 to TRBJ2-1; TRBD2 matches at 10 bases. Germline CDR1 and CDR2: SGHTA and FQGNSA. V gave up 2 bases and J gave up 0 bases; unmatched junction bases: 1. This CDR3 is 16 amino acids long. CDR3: CASSLLAGGSYNEQFF. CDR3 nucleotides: TGTGCCAGCAGCTTATTAGCGGGGGGCTCCTACAATGAGCAGTTCTTC.

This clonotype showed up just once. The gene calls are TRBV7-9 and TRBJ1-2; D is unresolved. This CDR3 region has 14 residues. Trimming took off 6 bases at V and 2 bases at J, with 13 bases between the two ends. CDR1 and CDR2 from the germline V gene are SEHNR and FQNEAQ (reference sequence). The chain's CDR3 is CASSAPTLNYGYTF. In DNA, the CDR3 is TGTGCCAGCAGTGCACCAACACTAAACTATGGCTACACCTTC. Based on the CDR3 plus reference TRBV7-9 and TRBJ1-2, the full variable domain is DTGVSQNPRHKITKRGQNVTFRCDPISEHNRLYWYRQTLGQGPEFLTYFQNEAQLEKSRLLSDRFSAERPKGSFSTLEIQRTEQGDSAMYLCASSAPTLNYGYTFGSGTRLTVV.

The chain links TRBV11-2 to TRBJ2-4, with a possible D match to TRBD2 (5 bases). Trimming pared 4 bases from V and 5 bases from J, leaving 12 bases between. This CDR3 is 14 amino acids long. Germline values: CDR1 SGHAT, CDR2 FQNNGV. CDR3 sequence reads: CASSYGLSENIQYF. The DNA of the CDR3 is TGTGCCAGCAGCTATGGACTGAGTGAAAACATTCAGTACTTC.

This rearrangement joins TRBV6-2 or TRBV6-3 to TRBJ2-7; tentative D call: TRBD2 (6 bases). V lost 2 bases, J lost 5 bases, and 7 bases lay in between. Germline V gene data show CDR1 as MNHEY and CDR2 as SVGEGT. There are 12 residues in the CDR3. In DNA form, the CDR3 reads TGTGCCAGCAGTTACGCGGGGAACGAGCAGTACTTC. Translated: CASSYAGNEQYF.

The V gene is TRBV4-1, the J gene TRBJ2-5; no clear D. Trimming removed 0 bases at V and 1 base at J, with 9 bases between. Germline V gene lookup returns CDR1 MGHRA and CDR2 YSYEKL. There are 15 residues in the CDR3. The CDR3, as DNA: TGCGCCAGCAGCCAAGATCAACTACTCCAAGAGACCCAGTACTTC. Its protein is CASSQDQLLQETQYF.

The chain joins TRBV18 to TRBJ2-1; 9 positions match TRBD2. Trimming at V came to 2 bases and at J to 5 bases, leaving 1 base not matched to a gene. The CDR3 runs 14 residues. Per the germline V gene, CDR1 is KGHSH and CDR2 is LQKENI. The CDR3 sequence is CASSPIAGDNEQFF. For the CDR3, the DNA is TGTGCCAGCTCACCAATAGCGGGGGACAATGAGCAGTTCTTC.

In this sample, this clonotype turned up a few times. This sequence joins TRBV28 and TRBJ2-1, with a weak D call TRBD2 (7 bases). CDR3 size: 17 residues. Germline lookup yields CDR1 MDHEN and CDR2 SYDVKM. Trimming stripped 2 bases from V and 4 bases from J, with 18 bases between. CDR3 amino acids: CASSLGAGGGPYNEQFF. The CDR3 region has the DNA TGTGCCAGCAGTTTAGGGGCCGGCGGGGGCCCTTACAATGAGCAGTTCTTC.

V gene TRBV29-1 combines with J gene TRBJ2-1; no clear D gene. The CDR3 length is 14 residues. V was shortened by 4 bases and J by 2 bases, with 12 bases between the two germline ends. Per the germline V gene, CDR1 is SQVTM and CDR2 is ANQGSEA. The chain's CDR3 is CSVVARWAYNEQFF. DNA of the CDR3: TGCAGCGTTGTGGCAAGGTGGGCCTACAATGAGCAGTTCTTC.

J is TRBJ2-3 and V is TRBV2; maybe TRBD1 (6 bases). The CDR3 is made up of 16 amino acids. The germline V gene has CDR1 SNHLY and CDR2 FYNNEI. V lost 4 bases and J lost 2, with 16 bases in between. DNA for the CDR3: TGTGCCAGCAGTGGAAGGCTGGACAGCTACACAGATACGCAGTATTTT. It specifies CASSGRLDSYTDTQYF.

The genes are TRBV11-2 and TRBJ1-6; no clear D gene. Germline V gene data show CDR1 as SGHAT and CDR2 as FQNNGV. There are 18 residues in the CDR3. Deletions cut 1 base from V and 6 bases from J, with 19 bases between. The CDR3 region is CASSLVLDTIDPNSPLHF. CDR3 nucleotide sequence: TGTGCCAGCAGCTTAGTGTTAGACACCATCGATCCTAATTCACCCCTCCACTTT.

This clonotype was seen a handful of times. CDR3 in amino acids: CASSSRDVGGYTF. As DNA, the CDR3 is TGTGCCAGCAGCTCCCGAGACGTGGGGGGCTACACCTTC. This chain joins TRBV6-2 or TRBV6-3 and TRBJ1-2; D not certain. V lost 6 bases and J 8 bases, leaving 16 bases between the germline ends. Per the germline V gene, CDR1 is MNHEY and CDR2 is SVGEGT. The CDR3 extends over 13 amino acids.

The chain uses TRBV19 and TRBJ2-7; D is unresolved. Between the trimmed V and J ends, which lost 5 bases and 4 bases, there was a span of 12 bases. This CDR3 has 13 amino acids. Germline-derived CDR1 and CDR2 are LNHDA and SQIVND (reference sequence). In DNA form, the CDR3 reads TGTGCCAGTAGTGTTGGAAGAGAATACGAGCAGTACTTC. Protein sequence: CASSVGREYEQYF.

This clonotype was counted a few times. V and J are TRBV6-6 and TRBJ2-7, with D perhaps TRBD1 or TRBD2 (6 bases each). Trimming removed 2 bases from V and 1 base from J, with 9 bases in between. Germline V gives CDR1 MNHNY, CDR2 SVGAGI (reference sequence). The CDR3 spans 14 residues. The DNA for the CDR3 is TGTGCCAGCAGTTACGCGGGACAATCCTACGAGCAGTACTTC. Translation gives CASSYAGQSYEQYF.